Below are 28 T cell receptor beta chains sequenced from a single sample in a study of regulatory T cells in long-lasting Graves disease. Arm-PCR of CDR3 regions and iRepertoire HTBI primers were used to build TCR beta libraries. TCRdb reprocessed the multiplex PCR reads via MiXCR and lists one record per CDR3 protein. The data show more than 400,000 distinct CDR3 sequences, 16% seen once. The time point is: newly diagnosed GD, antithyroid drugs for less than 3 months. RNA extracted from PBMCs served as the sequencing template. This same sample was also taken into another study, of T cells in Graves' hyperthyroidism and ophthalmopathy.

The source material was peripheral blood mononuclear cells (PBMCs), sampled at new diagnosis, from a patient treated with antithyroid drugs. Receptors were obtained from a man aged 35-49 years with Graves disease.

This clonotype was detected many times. The CDR3 DNA reads TGTGCCAGCAGTCACGGGACTCCTGCCTACAATGAGCAGTTCTTC. Protein product: CASSHGTPAYNEQFF. The V call is TRBV2, the J call TRBJ2-1, with D tentatively TRBD2 (6 bases). This CDR3 spans 15 amino acids. Germline V gene data show CDR1 as SNHLY and CDR2 as FYNNEI. V lost 5 bases to trimming and J lost 2 bases, with 13 bases between them. Supplemented by reference TRBV2 and TRBJ2-1, the full variable domain reads EPEVTQTPSHQVTQMGQEVILRCVPISNHLYFYWYRQILGQKVEFLVSFYNNEISEKSEIFDDQFSVERPDGSNFTLKIRSTKLEDSAMYFCASSHGTPAYNEQFFGPGTRLTVL.

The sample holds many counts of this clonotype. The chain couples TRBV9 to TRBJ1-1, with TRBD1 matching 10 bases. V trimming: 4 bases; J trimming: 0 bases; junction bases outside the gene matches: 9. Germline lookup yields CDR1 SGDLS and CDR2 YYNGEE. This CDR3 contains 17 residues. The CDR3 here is CASSTSTGGGLNTEAFF. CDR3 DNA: TGTGCCAGCAGCACTTCGACAGGGGGCGGGTTGAACACTGAAGCTTTCTTT.

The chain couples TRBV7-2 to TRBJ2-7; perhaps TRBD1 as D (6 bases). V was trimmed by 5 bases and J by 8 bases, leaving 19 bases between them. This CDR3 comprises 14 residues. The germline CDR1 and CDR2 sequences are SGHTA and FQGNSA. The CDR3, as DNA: TGTGCCAGCAGCCATCGGCAGGGGTTGAGCCAGCAGTACTTC. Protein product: CASSHRQGLSQQYF. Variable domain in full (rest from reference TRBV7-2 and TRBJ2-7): GAGVSQSPSNKVTEKGKDVELRCDPISGHTALYWYRQSLGQGLEFLIYFQGNSAPDKSGLPSDRFSAERTGGSVSTLTIQRTQQEDSAVYLCASSHRQGLSQQYFGPGTRLTVT.

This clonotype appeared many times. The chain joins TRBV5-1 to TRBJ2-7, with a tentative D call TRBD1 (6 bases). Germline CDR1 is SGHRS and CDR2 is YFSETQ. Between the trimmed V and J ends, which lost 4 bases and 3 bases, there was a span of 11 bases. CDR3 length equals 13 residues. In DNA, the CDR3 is TGCGCCAGCAGCGTTGGGGGCCTCTACGAGCAGTACTTC. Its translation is CASSVGGLYEQYF.

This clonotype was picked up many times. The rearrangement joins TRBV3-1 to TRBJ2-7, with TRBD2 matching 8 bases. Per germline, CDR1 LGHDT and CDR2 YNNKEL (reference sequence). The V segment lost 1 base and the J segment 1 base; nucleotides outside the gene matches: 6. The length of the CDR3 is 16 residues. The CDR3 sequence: CASSQGGAGGSYEQYF. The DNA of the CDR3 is TGTGCCAGCAGCCAAGGTGGTGCGGGGGGTTCCTACGAGCAGTACTTC.

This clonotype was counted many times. The CDR3 DNA reads as TGTGCCAGCAGTTTTGTCAGTCAAAGCTCCTACGAGCAGTACTTC. This sequence encodes CASSFVSQSSYEQYF. The chain links TRBV28 to TRBJ2-7, with no clear D. V lost 3 bases and J 0 bases, leaving 12 bases between the germline ends. Germline CDR1 is MDHEN and CDR2 is SYDVKM. This CDR3 is built from 15 residues. Full variable domain (remainder filled in from reference TRBV28 and TRBJ2-7): DVKVTQSSRYLVKRTGEKVFLECVQDMDHENMFWYRQDPGLGLRLIYFSYDVKMKEKGDIPEGYSVSREKKERFSLILESASTNQTSMYLCASSFVSQSSYEQYFGPGTRLTVT.

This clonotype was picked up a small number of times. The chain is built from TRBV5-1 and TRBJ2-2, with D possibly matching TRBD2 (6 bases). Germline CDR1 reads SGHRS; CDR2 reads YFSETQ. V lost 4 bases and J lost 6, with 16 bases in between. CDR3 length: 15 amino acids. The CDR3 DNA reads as TGCGCCAGCAGCGCGATCCCAGGGAGGTCCGGGGAGCTGTTTTTT. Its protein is CASSAIPGRSGELFF.

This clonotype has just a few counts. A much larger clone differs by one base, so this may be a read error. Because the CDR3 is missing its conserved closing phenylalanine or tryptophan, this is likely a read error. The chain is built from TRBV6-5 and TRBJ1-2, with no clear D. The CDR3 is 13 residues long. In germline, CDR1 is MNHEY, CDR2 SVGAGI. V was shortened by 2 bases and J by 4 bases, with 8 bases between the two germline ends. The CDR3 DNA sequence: TGTGCCAGCAGTTACGATGGATTCTATGGCTACACCTCC. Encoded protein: CASSYDGFYGYTS.

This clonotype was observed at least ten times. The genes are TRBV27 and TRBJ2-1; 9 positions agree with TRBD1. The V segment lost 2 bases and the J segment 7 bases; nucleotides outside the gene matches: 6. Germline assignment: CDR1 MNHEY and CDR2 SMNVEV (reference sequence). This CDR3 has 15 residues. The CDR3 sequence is CASSLTGGYGNEQFF. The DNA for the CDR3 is TGTGCCAGCAGTTTAACAGGGGGCTACGGTAATGAGCAGTTCTTC.

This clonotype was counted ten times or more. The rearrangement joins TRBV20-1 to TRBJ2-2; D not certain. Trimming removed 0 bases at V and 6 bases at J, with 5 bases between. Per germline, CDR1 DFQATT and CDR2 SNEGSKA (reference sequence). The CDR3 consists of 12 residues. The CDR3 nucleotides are TGCAGTGCTAGAGATGGTCCCGGGGAGCTGTTTTTT. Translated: CSARDGPGELFF.

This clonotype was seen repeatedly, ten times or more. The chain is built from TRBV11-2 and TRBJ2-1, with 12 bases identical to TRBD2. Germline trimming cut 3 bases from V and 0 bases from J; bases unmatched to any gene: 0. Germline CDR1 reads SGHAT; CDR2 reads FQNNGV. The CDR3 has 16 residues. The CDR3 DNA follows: TGTGCCAGCAGCTTGGGACTAGCGGGCTCCTACAATGAGCAGTTCTTC. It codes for CASSLGLAGSYNEQFF.

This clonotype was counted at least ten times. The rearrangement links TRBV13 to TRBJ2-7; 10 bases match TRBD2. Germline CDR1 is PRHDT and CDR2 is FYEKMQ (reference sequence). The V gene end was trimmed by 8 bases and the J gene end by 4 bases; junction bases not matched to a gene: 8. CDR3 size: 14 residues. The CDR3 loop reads CASRLSGRDYEQYF. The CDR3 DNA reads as TGTGCCAGCCGACTAAGCGGGAGGGATTACGAGCAGTACTTC.

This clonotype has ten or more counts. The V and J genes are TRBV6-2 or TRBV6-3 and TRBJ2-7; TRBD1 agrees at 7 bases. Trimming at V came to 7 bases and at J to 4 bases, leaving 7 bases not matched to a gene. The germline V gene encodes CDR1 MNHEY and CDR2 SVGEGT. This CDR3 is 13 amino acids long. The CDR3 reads CASNRQGGYEQYF. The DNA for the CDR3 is TGTGCCAGCAACAGACAGGGCGGGTACGAGCAGTACTTC.

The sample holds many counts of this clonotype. CDR3 sequence reads: CASSLGLAGGLSYEQYF. CDR3 DNA sequence: TGCGCCAGCAGCCTGGGACTAGCGGGAGGCCTTTCCTACGAGCAGTACTTC. The chain joins TRBV5-1 to TRBJ2-7; 15 positions match TRBD2. This CDR3 comprises 17 residues. Per germline, CDR1 SGHRS and CDR2 YFSETQ. J lost 1 base, V lost 4 bases, and 6 bases had no gene match.

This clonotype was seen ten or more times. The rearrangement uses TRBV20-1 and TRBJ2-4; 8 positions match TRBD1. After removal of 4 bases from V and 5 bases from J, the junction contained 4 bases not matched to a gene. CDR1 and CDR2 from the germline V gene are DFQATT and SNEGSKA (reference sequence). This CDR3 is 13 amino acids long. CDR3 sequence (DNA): TGCAGTGCTAAACAGGGGGTGGAAAACATTCAGTACTTC. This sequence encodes CSAKQGVENIQYF.

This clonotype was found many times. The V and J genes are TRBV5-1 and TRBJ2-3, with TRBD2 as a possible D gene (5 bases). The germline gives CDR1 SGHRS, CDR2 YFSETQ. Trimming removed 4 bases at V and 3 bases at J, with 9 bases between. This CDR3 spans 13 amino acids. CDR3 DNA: TGCGCCAGCAGCGGAAGGAGGACAGATACGCAGTATTTT. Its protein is CASSGRRTDTQYF.

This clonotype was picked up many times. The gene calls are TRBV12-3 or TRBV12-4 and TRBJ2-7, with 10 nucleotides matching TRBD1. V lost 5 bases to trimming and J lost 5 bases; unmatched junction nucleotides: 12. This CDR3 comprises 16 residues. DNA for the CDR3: TGTGCCAGCAGTGCCGACAGGGGGCGTCTCCTGGACGAGCAGTACTTC. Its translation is CASSADRGRLLDEQYF.

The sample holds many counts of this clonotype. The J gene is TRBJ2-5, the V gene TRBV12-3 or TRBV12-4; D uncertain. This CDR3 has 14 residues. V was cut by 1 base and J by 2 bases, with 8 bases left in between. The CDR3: CASSLEGFQETQYF. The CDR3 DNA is TGTGCCAGCAGTTTAGAAGGGTTTCAAGAGACCCAGTACTTC.

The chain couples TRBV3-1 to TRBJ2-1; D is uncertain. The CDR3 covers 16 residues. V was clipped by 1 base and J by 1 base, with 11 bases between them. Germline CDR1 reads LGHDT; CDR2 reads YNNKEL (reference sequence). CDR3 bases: TGTGCCAGCAGCCAAGGCGTCGGCCGATCCTACAATGAGCAGTTCTTC. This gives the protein CASSQGVGRSYNEQFF.

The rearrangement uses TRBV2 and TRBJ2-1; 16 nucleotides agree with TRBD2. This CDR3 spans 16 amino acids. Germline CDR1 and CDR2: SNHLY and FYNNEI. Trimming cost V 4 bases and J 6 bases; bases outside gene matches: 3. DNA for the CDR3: TGTGCCAGCAGTGCCGGGACTAGCGGGAGGGGCAATGAGCAGTTCTTC. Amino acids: CASSAGTSGRGNEQFF.

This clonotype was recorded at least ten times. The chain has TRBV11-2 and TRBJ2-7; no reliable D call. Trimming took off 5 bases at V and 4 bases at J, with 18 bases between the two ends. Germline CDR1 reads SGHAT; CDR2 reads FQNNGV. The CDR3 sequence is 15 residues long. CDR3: CASSKIRVSIYEQYF. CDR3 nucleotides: TGTGCCAGCAGCAAAATAAGGGTCTCCATATACGAGCAGTACTTC.

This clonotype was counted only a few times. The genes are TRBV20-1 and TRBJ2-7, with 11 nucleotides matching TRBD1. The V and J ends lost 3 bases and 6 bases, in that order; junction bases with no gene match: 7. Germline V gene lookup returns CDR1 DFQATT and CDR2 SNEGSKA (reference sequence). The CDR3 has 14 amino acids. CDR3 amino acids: CSARDWDRGSEQYF. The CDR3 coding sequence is TGCAGTGCTAGGGACTGGGACAGGGGGTCCGAGCAGTACTTC.

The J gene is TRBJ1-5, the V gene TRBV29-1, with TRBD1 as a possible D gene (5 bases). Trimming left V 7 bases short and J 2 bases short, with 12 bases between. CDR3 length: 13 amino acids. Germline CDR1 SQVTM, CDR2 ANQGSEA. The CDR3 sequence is CSARDGGNQPQHF. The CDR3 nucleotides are TGCAGCGCCCGGGACGGCGGCAATCAGCCCCAGCATTTT.

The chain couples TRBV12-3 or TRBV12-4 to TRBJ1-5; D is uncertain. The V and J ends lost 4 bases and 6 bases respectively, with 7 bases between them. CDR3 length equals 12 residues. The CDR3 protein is CASSSVIQPQHF. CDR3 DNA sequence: TGTGCCAGCAGTTCAGTCATTCAGCCCCAGCATTTT.

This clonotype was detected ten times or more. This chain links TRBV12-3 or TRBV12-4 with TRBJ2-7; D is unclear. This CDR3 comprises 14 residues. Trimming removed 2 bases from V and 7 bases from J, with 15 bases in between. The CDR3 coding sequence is TGTGCCAGCAGTTTATGGCACCTCCCTGCGGAGCAGTACTTC. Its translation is CASSLWHLPAEQYF.

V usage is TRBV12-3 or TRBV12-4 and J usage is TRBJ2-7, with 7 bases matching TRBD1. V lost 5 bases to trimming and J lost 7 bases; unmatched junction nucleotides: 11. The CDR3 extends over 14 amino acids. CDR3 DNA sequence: TGTGCCAGCAGTCTTAGGAACAGGGGAAAAGAGCAGTACTTC. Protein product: CASSLRNRGKEQYF.

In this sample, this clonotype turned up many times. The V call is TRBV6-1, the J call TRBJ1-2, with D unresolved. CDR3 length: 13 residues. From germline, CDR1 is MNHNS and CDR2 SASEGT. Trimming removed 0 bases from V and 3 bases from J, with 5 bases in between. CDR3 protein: CASSEAGDYGYTF. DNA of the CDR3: TGTGCCAGCAGTGAAGCGGGAGACTATGGCTACACCTTC.

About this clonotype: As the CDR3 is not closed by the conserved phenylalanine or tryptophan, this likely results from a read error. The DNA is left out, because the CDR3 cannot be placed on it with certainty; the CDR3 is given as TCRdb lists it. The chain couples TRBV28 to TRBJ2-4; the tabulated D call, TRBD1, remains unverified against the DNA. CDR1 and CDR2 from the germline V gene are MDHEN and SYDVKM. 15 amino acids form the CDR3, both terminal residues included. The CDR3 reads CASSLNLPGQGAAEV.